The 26 T cell receptor beta chains in this list originate from one sample, sequenced in a study of synovial regulatory T cells in juvenile arthritis. The table came from immunoSEQ multiplex PCR; TCRdb's copy has only in-frame clones and leaves some out. The sample table includes 9,000 to 10,000 clones. The sequenced sample consisted of Treg cells from blood. Subset defined: remaining (HLA-DR-negative) circulating blood Treg cells. The receptors were gathered from a donor younger than 35 with juvenile idiopathic arthritis.

The chain is built from TRBV5-1 and TRBJ1-4. CDR1 and CDR2 (germline): SGHRS, YFSETQ. The CDR3 consists of 14 residues. DNA was not recorded. The CDR3 here is CASSLDKQGEKLFF.

The rearrangement joins TRBV5-1 to TRBJ2-3; without DNA, the TCRdb call of TRBD1 cannot be checked. This CDR3 spans 16 amino acids. No DNA is listed. From germline, CDR1 is SGHRS and CDR2 YFSETQ. The CDR3 region is CASSSGGYGGQKTQYF.

The chain joins TRBV7-2 to TRBJ1-4. The germline gives CDR1 SGHTA, CDR2 FQGNSA. The CDR3 has 16 amino acids. Only the protein is available. Here the CDR3 reads CASSSGGRGGNEKLFF.

The chain couples TRBV4-1 to TRBJ1-2. The germline gives CDR1 MGHRA, CDR2 YSYEKL. This CDR3 is 14 amino acids long. No DNA has been recorded. This CDR3 reads CASSRTTGAYGYTF.

This chain joins TRBV19 and TRBJ2-2. CDR3 size: 17 residues. No nucleotide data were recorded. Germline V lookup: CDR1 LNHDA, CDR2 SQIVND (reference sequence). CDR3 in amino acids: CASSPLGKGRDTGELFF.

V and J are TRBV6-6 and TRBJ1-4. Per the germline V gene, CDR1 is MNHNY and CDR2 is SVGAGI (reference sequence). The CDR3 extends over 12 amino acids. Only the protein is available. CDR3 amino acids: CASSYIDEKLFF.

V gene TRBV14 combines with J gene TRBJ2-1. CDR1 SGHDN and CDR2 FVKESK come from the germline V gene. There are 16 residues in the CDR3. No DNA was logged. CDR3 amino acids: CASSQDLGTTYNEQFF.

The V gene is TRBV15, the J gene TRBJ2-7; there is no DNA to check the TCRdb D call of TRBD1. CDR1 and CDR2 (germline): LNHNV, YYDKDF (reference sequence). The CDR3 length is 14 residues. The entry carries no DNA sequence. CDR3 protein: CATSRSTGQPEQYF.

The chain is built from TRBV5-4 and TRBJ2-7; TCRdb's D call, TRBD1, is unchecked because there is no DNA. CDR1 and CDR2 from the germline V gene are SGHNT and YYREEE (reference sequence). The CDR3 is made up of 15 amino acids. The DNA is not on file. The CDR3: CASSPGPLSSYEQYF.

The gene calls are TRBV4-3 and TRBJ1-5. From germline, CDR1 is LGHNA and CDR2 YSLEER. The CDR3 contains 13 residues. No DNA sequence was recorded. The CDR3 is CASSQDREQPQHF.

V gene TRBV10-3 combines with J gene TRBJ1-6. The CDR3 sequence is 14 residues long. DNA was not recorded. Germline assignment: CDR1 ENHRY and CDR2 SYGVKD. The CDR3 protein is CATSGISFNSPLHF.

This chain joins TRBV4-3 and TRBJ1-5. CDR1 and CDR2 (germline): LGHNA, YSLEER. CDR3 length: 15 residues. No DNA has been recorded. CDR3 loop: CASSQDRGWNQPQHF.

This chain connects TRBV19 to TRBJ1-3; lacking DNA, the TRBD1 call made by TCRdb goes unchecked. In germline, CDR1 is LNHDA, CDR2 SQIVND (reference sequence). The CDR3 has 15 amino acids. No DNA has been recorded. CDR3 sequence reads: CASTTQGVRGNTIYF.

The chain has TRBV10-3 and TRBJ1-3. Germline values: CDR1 ENHRY, CDR2 SYGVKD. The CDR3 totals 13 residues. No DNA has been recorded. The CDR3 sequence is CAIRTRVENTIYF.

This chain uses TRBV6-4 with TRBJ2-7; as DNA is missing, the TRBD2 call by TCRdb cannot be tested. Per the germline V gene, CDR1 is MRHNA and CDR2 is SNTAGT. The CDR3 length is 13 residues. DNA is not recorded here. CDR3 region: CASSRTSGDEQYF.

The J gene is TRBJ1-5, the V gene TRBV15; TCRdb's D call of TRBD1 is untestable without DNA. The CDR3 runs to 17 residues. No coding sequence is recorded. Germline loops: CDR1 LNHNV, CDR2 YYDKDF (reference sequence). The CDR3 loop reads CATSRGVGTRGNQPQHF.

The rearrangement joins TRBV19 to TRBJ2-1; checking the TCRdb D call of TRBD1 is not possible without DNA. This CDR3 is built from 19 residues. No nucleotide data were recorded. Germline V gene data show CDR1 as LNHDA and CDR2 as SQIVND (reference sequence). The CDR3 loop reads CASSLPGQVKGGVYNEQFF. Full variable domain (missing parts from reference TRBV19 and TRBJ2-1): DGGITQSPKYLFRKEGQNVTLSCEQNLNHDAMYWYRQDPGQGLRLIYYSQIVNDFQKGDIAEGYSVSREKKESFPLTVTSAQKNPTAFYLCASSLPGQVKGGVYNEQFFGPGTRLTVL.

The J gene is TRBJ2-1, the V gene TRBV2. The CDR3 has 14 amino acids. No DNA accompanies this entry. The germline V gene encodes CDR1 SNHLY and CDR2 FYNNEI. The CDR3 sequence: CASSGQGGYNEQFF.

This chain uses TRBV6-4 with TRBJ2-7; with no DNA, the TCRdb D assignment of TRBD1 cannot be verified. Germline CDR1 reads MRHNA; CDR2 reads SNTAGT. This CDR3 spans 14 amino acids. DNA was not recorded. The CDR3 loop is CASSDRDSSYEQYF.

V usage is TRBV4-1 and J usage is TRBJ1-1; the D call from TCRdb, TRBD1, cannot be confirmed without DNA. This CDR3 contains 15 residues. No DNA is given. Germline loops: CDR1 MGHRA, CDR2 YSYEKL. The CDR3 loop is CASSLVGVRATEAFF.

The rearrangement uses TRBV10-3 and TRBJ1-2. This CDR3 is built from 13 residues. No DNA is given. In germline, CDR1 is ENHRY, CDR2 SYGVKD. CDR3 amino acids: CAISSKNRYGYTF.

The V call is TRBV18, the J call TRBJ1-5; lacking DNA, the TRBD1 call made by TCRdb goes unchecked. In germline, CDR1 is KGHSH, CDR2 LQKENI. The CDR3 covers 14 residues. DNA for this receptor is not on file. The CDR3 sequence: CASSPGAGLQPQHF.

This rearrangement joins TRBV6-6 to TRBJ1-2. The CDR3 has 12 amino acids. No nucleotide data were recorded. CDR1 MNHNY and CDR2 SVGAGI come from the germline V gene (reference sequence). The chain's CDR3 is CASSPHEYGYTF.

This rearrangement joins TRBV7-6 to TRBJ1-3; the TCRdb call, TRBD1, lacks DNA for checking. From germline, CDR1 is SGHVS and CDR2 FNYEAQ. The CDR3 totals 15 residues. DNA is not recorded here. CDR3 residues: CASSQGPQGGNTIYF.

The gene calls are TRBV5-1 and TRBJ2-3; TCRdb picks TRBD2, but there is no DNA to check that call. Germline CDR1 and CDR2: SGHRS and YFSETQ. The CDR3 sequence is 15 residues long. The DNA sequence is not available. This CDR3 is CASSLTSGRQDTQYF. Filled out from reference TRBV5-1 and TRBJ2-3, the complete variable domain reads KAGVTQTPRYLIKTRGQQVTLSCSPISGHRSVSWYQQTPGQGLQFLFEYFSETQRNKGNFPGRFSGRQFSNSRSEMNVSTLELGDSALYLCASSLTSGRQDTQYFGPGTRLTVL.

V gene TRBV5-6 combines with J gene TRBJ1-5. This CDR3 region has 14 residues. A DNA sequence was not provided. Germline V gene sequence: CDR1 SGHDT, CDR2 YYEEEE. The CDR3 here is CASSLTGRNQPQHF.